The clone carrying this T cell receptor beta chain is a singleton in its sample. This specimen comes from a study of blood T cell repertoires in COVID-19. The assay was immunoSEQ multiplex PCR, and TCRdb's table has in-frame clones only and misses some. The sample holds roughly 250,000 clones; under 90% are singletons and the top ten take about 3.9%. Individuals in the exposed group had encountered a COVID-19 case within 2 weeks preceding study entry. The ends lost 3 bases at V and 2 bases at J; junction bases unmatched: 3. Per the germline V gene, CDR1 is MNHNS and CDR2 is SASEGT. There are 14 residues in the CDR3.

The origin of this receptor is a woman aged 40-49 years who had been exposed to COVID-19. This chain links TRBV6-1 with TRBJ2-7, with 8 bases identical to TRBD1. Sample: PBMCs or T cells enriched from blood (not recorded which). CDR3 nucleotide sequence: TGTGCCAGCAGTGAGACAGGGGTCCCCTACGAGCAGTACTTC. It specifies CASSETGVPYEQYF.